This TCR beta chain was profiled in a study of T cells in Graves' hyperthyroidism and ophthalmopathy. The CDR3 regions of TCR beta were amplified from RNA transcripts. First-round RT-PCR with HTBI primers amplified the TCR CDR3 region. TCRdb called the multiplex PCR reads again in MiXCR, with one record for every CDR3 protein. The sample yields roughly 380,000 distinct CDR3 sequences, roughly 14% seen once. This clonotype was seen ten or more times. The germline V gene has CDR1 DFQATT and CDR2 SNEGSKA (reference sequence). With 3 bases removed from V and 3 bases from J, the gap between germline ends came to 9 bases. The CDR3 extends over 12 amino acids.

The sequence derives from a man aged 25 to 45 with Graves' hyperthyroidism that later progressed to Graves' ophthalmopathy. The sequenced sample was blood. The rearrangement links TRBV20-1 to TRBJ2-7; D remains unclear. DNA of the CDR3: TGCAGTGCTAGTACCGGCAACTACGAGCAGTACTTC. Translated: CSASTGNYEQYF.